A single sample gave rise to the 17 T cell receptor beta chains below, sequenced in a study of response to subunit inactivated influenza vaccine. MiXCR, run by TCRdb on the RT-PCR reads, gives a single entry per CDR3 protein. The data contain some 480,000 distinct CDR3 sequences, approximately 11% of them singletons. Here the sequenced sample was PBMCs from blood, taken roughly 46 days after vaccination. The receptors were sampled from a man aged 45-65 years who received an inactivated influenza vaccine.

The rearrangement links TRBV12-3 or TRBV12-4 to TRBJ1-1; D is uncertain. CDR3 length equals 12 residues. V dropped 3 bases and J dropped 7 bases, with 9 bases sitting between them. The CDR3 DNA reads TGTGCCAGCAGTTTTTTTCGGGGTGAAGCTTTCTTT. This encodes CASSFFRGEAFF.

The gene calls are TRBV12-3 or TRBV12-4 and TRBJ1-5; D is ambiguous. Trimming left V 2 bases short and J 0 bases short, with 5 bases between. The CDR3 extends over 14 amino acids. The CDR3 bases are TGTGCCAGCAGTTTACGAGCTAGCAATCAGCCCCAGCATTTT. The encoded protein is CASSLRASNQPQHF.

This chain uses TRBV5-1 with TRBJ2-1, with 11 bases lining up with TRBD2. The V and J ends lost 3 bases and 4 bases, in that order; junction bases with no gene match: 6. The length of the CDR3 is 16 residues. The germline gives CDR1 SGHRS, CDR2 YFSETQ. Here the CDR3 reads CASSSGTSGPYNEQFF. The CDR3 DNA follows: TGCGCCAGCAGCTCCGGGACTAGCGGACCTTACAATGAGCAGTTCTTC.

The rearrangement uses TRBV15 and TRBJ1-5; D call uncertain. The germline gives CDR1 LNHNV, CDR2 YYDKDF (reference sequence). Trimming shortened V by 3 bases and J by 6 bases, and 12 bases separated the two germline ends. The CDR3 spans 14 residues. This chain's CDR3 is CATSRGGVGQPQHF. Here the CDR3 DNA reads TGTGCCACCAGCAGGGGTGGGGTGGGTCAGCCCCAGCATTTT.

The V and J genes are TRBV12-3 or TRBV12-4 and TRBJ1-2; 8 bases fit TRBD1. This CDR3 is 14 amino acids long. Trimming at V came to 1 base and at J to 4 bases, leaving 2 bases not matched to a gene. The CDR3 loop is CASSLGDRGYGYTF. CDR3 DNA: TGTGCCAGCAGTTTAGGAGACAGGGGCTATGGCTACACCTTC.

This clonotype was observed at least ten times. The DNA of the CDR3 is TGCAGCGTTGAAATCACAGGTCAGGTTTCCTACGAGCAGTACTTC. It specifies CSVEITGQVSYEQYF. The rearrangement links TRBV29-1 to TRBJ2-7; D is perhaps TRBD1 (5 bases). V lost 2 bases and J lost 1, with 15 bases in between. Germline V lookup: CDR1 SQVTM, CDR2 ANQGSEA. This CDR3 is 15 amino acids long.

The chain has TRBV24-1 and TRBJ2-1; D call uncertain. The CDR3 contains 12 residues. Between the trimmed V and J ends, which lost 12 bases and 3 bases, there was a span of 11 bases. Germline V gene lookup returns CDR1 KGHDR and CDR2 SFDVKD. The CDR3 DNA reads as TGTGCCGTAGGCGAGTTCTACAATGAGCAGTTCTTC. As protein: CAVGEFYNEQFF.

This clonotype was picked up many times. The gene calls are TRBV12-3 or TRBV12-4 and TRBJ2-7; D is unresolved. V was shortened by 6 bases and J by 3 bases, with 21 bases between the two germline ends. The CDR3 loop spans 16 amino acids. Here the CDR3 reads CASSQFDTGLIYEQYF. The CDR3 nucleotides read TGTGCCAGCAGCCAATTCGACACCGGTCTAATCTACGAGCAGTACTTC.

In its sample, this clonotype was seen many times. V and J are TRBV5-1 and TRBJ1-4; D may be TRBD1 (6 bases). The CDR3 covers 16 residues. Germline CDR1 reads SGHRS; CDR2 reads YFSETQ. V was trimmed by 4 bases and J by 1 base, leaving 14 bases between them. The CDR3, as DNA: TGCGCCAGCAGCCTACAGGGAATGGGAACTAATGAAAAACTGTTTTTT. This codes for CASSLQGMGTNEKLFF.

The chain couples TRBV7-6 to TRBJ2-1, with D perhaps matching TRBD1 (6 bases). CDR1 and CDR2 from the germline V gene are SGHVS and FNYEAQ. This CDR3 has 14 residues. Trimming stripped 5 bases from V and 10 bases from J, with 18 bases between. The CDR3 region has the DNA TGTGCCAGCAGCCAGATGGGACACGGGAACGAGCAGTTCTTC. Translating it yields CASSQMGHGNEQFF.

The J gene is TRBJ2-1, the V gene TRBV5-1, with 7 bases matching TRBD2. The CDR3 totals 14 residues. Trimming at V came to 3 bases and at J to 7 bases, leaving 7 bases not matched to a gene. CDR1 SGHRS and CDR2 YFSETQ come from the germline V gene. Here the CDR3 reads CASSSRGEGNEQFF. The CDR3 bases are TGCGCCAGCAGCTCCCGGGGGGAGGGTAATGAGCAGTTCTTC.

This clonotype was seen a few times. This sequence joins TRBV18 and TRBJ1-4, with TRBD1 as a possible D gene (5 bases). Germline V gene sequence: CDR1 KGHSH, CDR2 LQKENI. Trimming left V 3 bases short and J 6 bases short, with 14 bases between. The CDR3 runs 15 residues. The CDR3, as DNA: TGTGCCAGCTCACCCGGGACGGGGATGGATGAAAAACTGTTTTTT. This sequence encodes CASSPGTGMDEKLFF.

This clonotype was observed many times. The chain is built from TRBV24-1 and TRBJ1-2; 11 nucleotides match TRBD1. The CDR3 totals 12 residues. In germline, CDR1 is KGHDR, CDR2 SFDVKD. J was trimmed by 6 bases and V by 9 bases; bases with no gene match: 2. The chain's CDR3 is CATQGQGDGYTF. In nucleotides, the CDR3 is TGTGCCACCCAGGGACAGGGGGATGGCTACACCTTC.

This clonotype was seen a few times. The chain uses TRBV28 and TRBJ2-7, with a tentative D call TRBD1 (5 bases). Trimming removed 7 bases from V and 5 bases from J, with 12 bases in between. The germline CDR1 and CDR2 sequences are MDHEN and SYDVKM. This CDR3 region has 12 residues. The CDR3 region has the DNA TGTGCCAGCAACCAACAGGAAGACGAGCAGTACTTC. Its protein is CASNQQEDEQYF. The complete variable domain, with remaining parts taken from reference TRBV28 and TRBJ2-7, reads DVKVTQSSRYLVKRTGEKVFLECVQDMDHENMFWYRQDPGLGLRLIYFSYDVKMKEKGDIPEGYSVSREKKERFSLILESASTNQTSMYLCASNQQEDEQYFGPGTRLTVT.

The rearrangement links TRBV10-3 to TRBJ2-7, with D perhaps TRBD1 (5 bases). Germline CDR1 is ENHRY and CDR2 is SYGVKD. The V gene lost 3 bases and the J gene lost 3 bases, with 12 bases spanning the gap. CDR3 length equals 14 residues. The CDR3 is CAISDGRVRYEQYF. CDR3 DNA: TGTGCCATCAGTGACGGCAGGGTGCGCTACGAGCAGTACTTC.

This clonotype was counted between two and nine times. The V call is TRBV6-2 or TRBV6-3, the J call TRBJ2-7, with D possibly matching TRBD1 (6 bases). Between the trimmed V and J ends, which lost 0 bases and 3 bases, there was a span of 15 bases. There are 16 residues in the CDR3. Germline V CDR1 and CDR2: MNHEY, SVGEGT. CDR3 nucleotide sequence: TGTGCCAGCAGTTACTCCCTGGGCGAAGGGGGCTACGAGCAGTACTTC. It specifies CASSYSLGEGGYEQYF.

This clonotype has a count of ten or more. The V and J genes are TRBV12-3 or TRBV12-4 and TRBJ2-1, with D unclear. This CDR3 is 15 amino acids long. Between the trimmed V and J ends, which lost 8 bases and 4 bases, there was a span of 18 bases. CDR3 sequence: CASCKSPFRYNEQFF. DNA for the CDR3: TGTGCCAGCTGCAAAAGCCCCTTCCGATACAATGAGCAGTTCTTC.